The next 21 T cell receptor beta chains were all read from a single sample in a study of cytomegalovirus exposure and HLA in healthy donors. Use of 60 Vbeta and 13 Jbeta primers characterized the PCR. Method: immunoSEQ multiplex PCR; TCRdb's copy keeps in-frame clones and lacks some. The table has about 160,000 clones, over 70% seen once. The sample comprised PBMCs. These receptors came from a woman aged 45-65 years in good health and CMV-seropositive.

The chain joins TRBV9 to TRBJ2-3; 9 nucleotides match TRBD2. CDR1 is SGDLS, CDR2 YYNGEE, per germline. Trimming at V came to 2 bases and at J to 0 bases, leaving 1 base not matched to a gene. The CDR3 sequence is 15 residues long. CDR3 residues: CASSVSGGSTDTQYF. CDR3 nucleotide sequence: TGTGCCAGCAGCGTTAGCGGGGGAAGCACAGATACGCAGTATTTT.

This sequence joins TRBV11-3 and TRBJ2-5, with D uncertain. The V gene's germline CDR1 is SGHNT and CDR2 YENEEA. V was shortened by 5 bases and J by 3 bases, with 13 bases between the two germline ends. The CDR3 totals 14 residues. CDR3 sequence (DNA): TGTGCCAGCAGCCTCCGACTGCAAGAAGAGACCCAGTACTTC. The encoded protein is CASSLRLQEETQYF.

The chain combines TRBV4-1 with TRBJ2-1; 9 bases align to TRBD2. J was trimmed by 0 bases and V by 4 bases; bases with no gene match: 4. CDR3 length: 16 residues. Germline V gene sequence: CDR1 MGHRA, CDR2 YSYEKL. The CDR3 region has the DNA TGCGCCAGCAGCCCGTTAGCGGGGGTCTCCTACAATGAGCAGTTCTTC. Its protein product is CASSPLAGVSYNEQFF.

The chain uses TRBV11-2 and TRBJ1-1; possible D gene TRBD1, 6 bases. This CDR3 is 15 amino acids long. Between the trimmed V and J ends, which lost 2 bases and 1 base, there was a span of 11 bases. Germline V gene sequence: CDR1 SGHAT, CDR2 FQNNGV. CDR3 bases: TGTGCCAGCAGCTTAAGGGACATTCCGAACACTGAAGCTTTCTTT. Its translation is CASSLRDIPNTEAFF.

The rearrangement joins TRBV7-3 to TRBJ2-3; 10 bases map to TRBD2. Unmatched junction bases numbered 12, after V lost 4 bases and J lost 5 bases. Germline V lookup: CDR1 SGHTA, CDR2 FQGTGA. The CDR3 is 17 residues long. CDR3 region: CASSSTVAGGEKDTQYF. As DNA, the CDR3 is TGTGCCAGCAGCTCGACTGTAGCGGGAGGCGAAAAAGATACGCAGTATTTT. The full variable domain, with the rest looked up from reference TRBV7-3 and TRBJ2-3, is GAGVSQTPSNKVTEKGKYVELRCDPISGHTALYWYRQSLGQGPEFLIYFQGTGAADDSGLPNDRFFAVRPEGSVSTLKIQRTERGDSAVYLCASSSTVAGGEKDTQYFGPGTRLTVL.

This chain joins TRBV13 and TRBJ1-5; D remains ambiguous. The V gene lost 4 bases and the J gene lost 2 bases, with 6 bases spanning the gap. This CDR3 region has 13 residues. In germline, CDR1 is PRHDT, CDR2 FYEKMQ (reference sequence). CDR3 nucleotides: TGTGCCAGCAGCTCCTCGGGCAATCAGCCCCAGCATTTT. Translating it yields CASSSSGNQPQHF. The full variable domain, with the rest looked up from reference TRBV13 and TRBJ1-5, is AAGVIQSPRHLIKEKRETATLKCYPIPRHDTVYWYQQGPGQDPQFLISFYEKMQSDKGSIPDRFSAQQFSDYHSELNMSSLELGDSALYFCASSSSGNQPQHFGDGTRLSIL.

The chain uses TRBV29-1 and TRBJ1-2, with D hard to call. Germline V lookup: CDR1 SQVTM, CDR2 ANQGSEA. This CDR3 contains 12 residues. V lost 6 bases and J lost 0, with 8 bases in between. CDR3 nucleotides: TGCAGCGTAGCCGGGTCTAACTATGGCTACACCTTC. It encodes CSVAGSNYGYTF.

The V call is TRBV29-1, the J call TRBJ1-2; 7 nucleotides align to TRBD1. This CDR3 comprises 13 residues. V shed 6 bases, J shed 3 bases, and the junction held 7 bases outside the gene matches. CDR1 and CDR2 from the germline V gene are SQVTM and ANQGSEA. CDR3 in DNA: TGCAGCGTATACAGGGGTACGGACTATGGCTACACCTTC. Its translation is CSVYRGTDYGYTF.

This chain uses TRBV11-2 with TRBJ1-1, with 7 nucleotides matching TRBD1. J was trimmed by 1 base and V by 7 bases; bases with no gene match: 12. The CDR3 sequence is 16 residues long. The V gene's germline CDR1 is SGHAT and CDR2 FQNNGV. The CDR3 loop reads CASTFSKTGSNTEAFF. The DNA for the CDR3 is TGTGCCAGCACCTTTAGTAAGACAGGGTCGAACACTGAAGCTTTCTTT.

CDR3 sequence: CASESGGGGTEKLFF. In DNA, the CDR3 is TGTGCCTCGGAAAGTGGTGGGGGGGGTACAGAAAAACTGTTTTTT. The chain combines TRBV30 with TRBJ1-4, with D possibly matching TRBD1 (5 bases). This CDR3 is built from 15 residues. The V gene's germline CDR1 is GTSNPN and CDR2 SVGIG (reference sequence). V was trimmed by 7 bases and J by 8 bases, leaving 23 bases between them.

This clone came up a few times. The chain recombines TRBV5-4 with TRBJ2-7; TRBD2 agrees at 9 bases. V shed 4 bases, J shed 1 base, and the junction held 3 bases outside the gene matches. CDR1 and CDR2 (germline): SGHNT, YYREEE (reference sequence). The CDR3 runs 14 residues. The CDR3 is CASSPSGVSYEQYF. CDR3 nucleotide sequence: TGTGCCAGCAGCCCTAGCGGGGTTTCCTACGAGCAGTACTTC.

The rearrangement links TRBV28 to TRBJ2-3; 10 nucleotides line up with TRBD1. The CDR3 runs to 15 residues. V was clipped by 8 bases and J by 4 bases; unmatched bases: 9. Germline V gene lookup returns CDR1 MDHEN and CDR2 SYDVKM. This CDR3 is CASVIGTGVPDTQYF. In DNA form, the CDR3 reads TGTGCCAGCGTCATCGGGACAGGGGTCCCAGATACGCAGTATTTT.

The V and J genes are TRBV5-1 and TRBJ1-2, with unresolved D. V lost 4 bases and J 3 bases, leaving 13 bases between the germline ends. The CDR3 totals 14 residues. CDR1 and CDR2 (germline): SGHRS, YFSETQ. This chain's CDR3 is CASSNPQEYYGYTF. The CDR3 region has the DNA TGCGCCAGCAGCAACCCCCAGGAATACTATGGCTACACCTTC.

The chain combines TRBV18 with TRBJ1-1; 9 bases map to TRBD1. The CDR3 length is 15 residues. CDR1 is KGHSH, CDR2 LQKENI, per germline. V shed 3 bases, J shed 8 bases, and the junction held 10 bases outside the gene matches. CDR3: CASSPNLFGTGEAFF. The CDR3 coding sequence is TGTGCCAGCTCACCCAATCTCTTCGGGACAGGGGAAGCTTTCTTT.

The CDR3 loop is CASSLTGDGPEAFF. CDR3 DNA sequence: TGTGCCAGCAGCTTGACAGGGGACGGACCAGAAGCTTTCTTT. The chain combines TRBV7-3 with TRBJ1-1; TRBD1 matches 8 bases. CDR3 length: 14 amino acids. Germline lookup yields CDR1 SGHTA and CDR2 FQGTGA. The V gene end was trimmed by 3 bases and the J gene end by 8 bases; junction bases not matched to a gene: 8.

A word on this clone: Mismatch with germline at one junction end may stem from a read error. This chain uses TRBV5-1 with TRBJ2-7; D might be TRBD1 (6 bases). CDR3 length: 14 residues. Germline V lookup: CDR1 SGHRS, CDR2 YFSETQ. This CDR3 is CARSWAGDSYEQYF. CDR3 in DNA: TGCGCCCGCAGCTGGGCAGGGGACTCCTACGAGCAGTACTTC.

This chain joins TRBV5-1 and TRBJ2-2; D may be TRBD1 (5 bases). Germline V gives CDR1 SGHRS, CDR2 YFSETQ. Trimming took 4 bases from V and 0 from J, leaving 13 bases between them. The CDR3 consists of 16 residues. The CDR3: CASSLGPGPNTGELFF. In DNA, the CDR3 is TGCGCCAGCAGCCTGGGGCCAGGGCCGAACACCGGGGAGCTGTTTTTT. The complete variable domain, with remaining parts taken from reference TRBV5-1 and TRBJ2-2, reads KAGVTQTPRYLIKTRGQQVTLSCSPISGHRSVSWYQQTPGQGLQFLFEYFSETQRNKGNFPGRFSGRQFSNSRSEMNVSTLELGDSALYLCASSLGPGPNTGELFFGEGSRLTVL.

This clone was found a few times. This chain uses TRBV28 with TRBJ1-2; D remains unclear. V was shortened by 2 bases and J by 7 bases, with 14 bases between the two germline ends. Germline V gives CDR1 MDHEN, CDR2 SYDVKM. The CDR3 length is 14 residues. The CDR3 spells CASSLKGRGSGYTF. CDR3 in DNA: TGTGCCAGCAGTTTAAAGGGTCGAGGGTCTGGCTACACCTTC.

The chain uses TRBV30 and TRBJ1-2, with 8 nucleotides matching TRBD1. Looked up from germline, CDR1 is GTSNPN and CDR2 is SVGIG (reference sequence). The CDR3 length is 13 residues. With V trimmed by 4 bases and J by 8 bases, 9 bases remained unmatched. The CDR3 sequence: CAWNSGQGGGYTF. The CDR3 coding sequence is TGTGCCTGGAATTCCGGACAGGGAGGCGGCTACACCTTC.

This rearrangement joins TRBV7-9 to TRBJ2-2; 12 bases align to TRBD2. The CDR3 sequence is 16 residues long. Germline CDR1 SEHNR, CDR2 FQNEAQ (reference sequence). The ends lost 5 bases at V and 1 base at J; junction bases unmatched: 2. The CDR3 DNA reads TGTGCCAGCAGCCTGACTAGCGGGGGGAACACCGGGGAGCTGTTTTTT. Its translation is CASSLTSGGNTGELFF.

The chain joins TRBV20-1 to TRBJ1-1; possible D gene TRBD1, 5 bases. The CDR3 runs to 11 residues. V lost 5 bases and J 7 bases, leaving 11 bases between the germline ends. Germline CDR1 reads DFQATT; CDR2 reads SNEGSKA (reference sequence). This CDR3 is CSAGWGGEAFF. The CDR3 DNA sequence: TGCAGTGCTGGGTGGGGGGGTGAAGCTTTCTTT.